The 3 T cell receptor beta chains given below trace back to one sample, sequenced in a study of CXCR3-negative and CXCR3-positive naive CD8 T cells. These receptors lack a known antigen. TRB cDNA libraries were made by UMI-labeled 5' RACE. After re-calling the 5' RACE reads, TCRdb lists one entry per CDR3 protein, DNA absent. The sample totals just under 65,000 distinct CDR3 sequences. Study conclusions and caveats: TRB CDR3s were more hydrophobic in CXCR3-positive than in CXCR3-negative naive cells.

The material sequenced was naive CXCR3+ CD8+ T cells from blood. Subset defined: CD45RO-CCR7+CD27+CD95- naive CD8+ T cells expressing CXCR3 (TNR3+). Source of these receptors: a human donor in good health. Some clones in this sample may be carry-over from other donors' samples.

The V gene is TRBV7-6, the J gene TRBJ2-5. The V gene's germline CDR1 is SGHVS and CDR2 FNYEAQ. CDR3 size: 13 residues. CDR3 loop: CASSSWVQETQYF.

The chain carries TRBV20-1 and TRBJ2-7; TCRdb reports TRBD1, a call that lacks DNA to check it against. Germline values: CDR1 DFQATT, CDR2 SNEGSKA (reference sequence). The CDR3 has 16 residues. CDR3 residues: CSAAGNRDSFSYEQYF.

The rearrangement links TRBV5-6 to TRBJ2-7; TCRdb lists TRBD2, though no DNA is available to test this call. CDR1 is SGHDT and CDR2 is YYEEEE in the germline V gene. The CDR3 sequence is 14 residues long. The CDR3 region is CASSLESGIAEQYF.